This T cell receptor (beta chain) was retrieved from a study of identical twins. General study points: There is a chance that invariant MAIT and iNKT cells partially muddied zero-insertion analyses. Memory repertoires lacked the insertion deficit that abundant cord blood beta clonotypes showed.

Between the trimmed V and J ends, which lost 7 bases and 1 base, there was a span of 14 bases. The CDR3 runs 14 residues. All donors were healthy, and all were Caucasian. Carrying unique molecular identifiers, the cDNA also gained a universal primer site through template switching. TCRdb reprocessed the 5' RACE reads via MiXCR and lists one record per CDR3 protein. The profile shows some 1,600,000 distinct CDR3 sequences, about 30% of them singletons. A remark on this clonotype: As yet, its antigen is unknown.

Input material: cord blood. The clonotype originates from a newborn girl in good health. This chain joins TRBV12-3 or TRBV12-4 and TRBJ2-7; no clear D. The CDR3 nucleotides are TGTGCCAGCACCCGCAGGACGGTTTCCTACGAGCAGTACTTC. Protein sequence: CASTRRTVSYEQYF.